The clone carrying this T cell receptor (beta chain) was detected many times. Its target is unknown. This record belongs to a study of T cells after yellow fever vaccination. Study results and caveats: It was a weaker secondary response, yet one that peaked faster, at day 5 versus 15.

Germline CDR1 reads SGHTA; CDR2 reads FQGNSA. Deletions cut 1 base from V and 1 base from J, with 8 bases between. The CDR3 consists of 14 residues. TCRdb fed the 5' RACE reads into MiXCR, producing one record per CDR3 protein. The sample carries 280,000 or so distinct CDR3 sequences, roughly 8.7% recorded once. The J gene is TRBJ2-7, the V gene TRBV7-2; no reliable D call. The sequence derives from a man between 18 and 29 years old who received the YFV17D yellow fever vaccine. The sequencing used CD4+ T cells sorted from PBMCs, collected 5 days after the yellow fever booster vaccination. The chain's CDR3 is CASSLEQRSYEQYF. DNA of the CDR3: TGTGCCAGCAGCTTAGAACAGAGATCCTACGAGCAGTACTTC.